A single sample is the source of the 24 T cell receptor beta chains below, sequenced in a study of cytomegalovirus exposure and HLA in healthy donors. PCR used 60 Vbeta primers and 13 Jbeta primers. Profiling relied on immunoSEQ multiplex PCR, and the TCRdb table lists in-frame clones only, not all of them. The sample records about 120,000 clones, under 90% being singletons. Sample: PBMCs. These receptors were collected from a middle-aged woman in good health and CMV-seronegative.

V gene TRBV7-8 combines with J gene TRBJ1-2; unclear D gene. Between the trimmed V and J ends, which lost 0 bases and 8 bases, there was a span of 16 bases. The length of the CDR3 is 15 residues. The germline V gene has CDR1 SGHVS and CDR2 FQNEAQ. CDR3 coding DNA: TGTGCCAGCAGCTTAGCTCAAGGAGGAGCCGGCGGCTACACCTTC. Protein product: CASSLAQGGAGGYTF.

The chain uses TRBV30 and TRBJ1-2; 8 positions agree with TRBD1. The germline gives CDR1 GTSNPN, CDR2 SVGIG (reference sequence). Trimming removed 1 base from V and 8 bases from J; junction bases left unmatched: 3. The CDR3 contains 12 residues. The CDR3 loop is CAWSAGGAGYTF. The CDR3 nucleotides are TGTGCCTGGAGTGCAGGGGGCGCAGGCTACACCTTC.

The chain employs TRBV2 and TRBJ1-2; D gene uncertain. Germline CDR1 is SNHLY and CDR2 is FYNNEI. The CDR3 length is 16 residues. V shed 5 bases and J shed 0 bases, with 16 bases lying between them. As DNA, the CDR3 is TGTGCCAGCAGTTCAGGCAATCCGAACACTAACTATGGCTACACCTTC. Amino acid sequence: CASSSGNPNTNYGYTF.

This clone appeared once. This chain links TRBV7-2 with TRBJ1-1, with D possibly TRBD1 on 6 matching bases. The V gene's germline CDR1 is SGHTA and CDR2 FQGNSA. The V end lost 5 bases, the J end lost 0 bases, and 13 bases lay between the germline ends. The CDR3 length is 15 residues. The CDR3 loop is CASSQQQGLNTEAFF. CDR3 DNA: TGTGCCAGCAGCCAACAACAGGGTTTGAACACTGAAGCTTTCTTT. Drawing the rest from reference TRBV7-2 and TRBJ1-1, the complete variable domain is GAGVSQSPSNKVTEKGKDVELRCDPISGHTALYWYRQSLGQGLEFLIYFQGNSAPDKSGLPSDRFSAERTGGSVSTLTIQRTQQEDSAVYLCASSQQQGLNTEAFFGQGTRLTVV.

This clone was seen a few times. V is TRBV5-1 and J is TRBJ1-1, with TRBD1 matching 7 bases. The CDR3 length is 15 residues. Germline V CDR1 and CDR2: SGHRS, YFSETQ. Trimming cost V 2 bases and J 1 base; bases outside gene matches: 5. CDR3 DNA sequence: TGCGCCAGCAGCTTTTCCTCAGGGGGGAACACTGAAGCTTTCTTT. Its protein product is CASSFSSGGNTEAFF.

The CDR3 bases are TGCGCCAGCACCGTCGGACAGGGCCCTAATTCACCCCTCCACTTT. Amino acids: CASTVGQGPNSPLHF. The chain links TRBV10-2 to TRBJ1-6, with 8 bases fitting TRBD1. This CDR3 is 15 amino acids long. V lost 7 bases and J lost 6; bases outside the gene matches: 8. The germline CDR1 and CDR2 sequences are WSHSY and SAAADI.

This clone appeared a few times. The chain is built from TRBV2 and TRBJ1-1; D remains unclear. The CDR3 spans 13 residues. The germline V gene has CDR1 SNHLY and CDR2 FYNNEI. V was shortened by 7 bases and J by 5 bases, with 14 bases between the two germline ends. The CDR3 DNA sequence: TGTGCCAGCATTTCGAGGGTGAGAACTGAAGCTTTCTTT. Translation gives CASISRVRTEAFF.

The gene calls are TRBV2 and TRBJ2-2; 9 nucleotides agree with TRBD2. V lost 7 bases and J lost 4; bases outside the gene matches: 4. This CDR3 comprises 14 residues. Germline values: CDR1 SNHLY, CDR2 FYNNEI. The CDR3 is CASNPTSGTGELFF. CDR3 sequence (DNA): TGTGCCAGCAACCCGACTAGCGGCACCGGGGAGCTGTTTTTT.

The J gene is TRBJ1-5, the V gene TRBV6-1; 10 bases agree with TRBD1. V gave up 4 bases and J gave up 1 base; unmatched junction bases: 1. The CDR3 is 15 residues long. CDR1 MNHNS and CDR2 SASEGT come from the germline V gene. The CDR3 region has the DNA TGTGCCAGCAGTGGGGACAGGGGCAGCAATCAGCCCCAGCATTTT. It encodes CASSGDRGSNQPQHF.

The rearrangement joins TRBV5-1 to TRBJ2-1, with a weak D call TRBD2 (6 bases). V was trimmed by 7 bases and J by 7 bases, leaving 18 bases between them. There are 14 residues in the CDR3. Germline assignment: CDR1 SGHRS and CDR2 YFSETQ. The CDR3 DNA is TGCGCCAGCCTGGGGACCCCAGGAGGGAATGAGCAGTTCTTC. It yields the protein CASLGTPGGNEQFF.

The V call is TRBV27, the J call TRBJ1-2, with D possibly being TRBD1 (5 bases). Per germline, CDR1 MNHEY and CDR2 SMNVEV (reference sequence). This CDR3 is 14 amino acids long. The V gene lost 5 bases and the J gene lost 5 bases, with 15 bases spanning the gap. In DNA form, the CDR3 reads TGTGCCAGCAGTCGAGTAGACAGTCCTTATGGCTACACCTTC. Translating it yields CASSRVDSPYGYTF.

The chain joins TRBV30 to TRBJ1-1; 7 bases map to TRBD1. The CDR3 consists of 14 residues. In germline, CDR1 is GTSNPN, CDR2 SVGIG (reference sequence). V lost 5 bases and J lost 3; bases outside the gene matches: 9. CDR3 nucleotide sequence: TGTGCCTGGGCGACACAGGGGTGGTACACTGAAGCTTTCTTT. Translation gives CAWATQGWYTEAFF.

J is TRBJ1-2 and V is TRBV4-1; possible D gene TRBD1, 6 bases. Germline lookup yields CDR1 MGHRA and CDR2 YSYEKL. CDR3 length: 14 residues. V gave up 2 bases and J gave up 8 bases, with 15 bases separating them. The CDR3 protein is CASSQYGGAWGYTF. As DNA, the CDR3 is TGCGCCAGCAGCCAATACGGGGGGGCGTGGGGCTACACCTTC.

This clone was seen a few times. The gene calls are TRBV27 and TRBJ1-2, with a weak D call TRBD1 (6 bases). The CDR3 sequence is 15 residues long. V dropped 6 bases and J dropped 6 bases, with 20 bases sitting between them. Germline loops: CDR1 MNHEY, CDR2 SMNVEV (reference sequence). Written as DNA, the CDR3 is TGTGCCAGCAGCAACGCCCCGGGACAAAAGGATGGCTACACCTTC. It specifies CASSNAPGQKDGYTF.

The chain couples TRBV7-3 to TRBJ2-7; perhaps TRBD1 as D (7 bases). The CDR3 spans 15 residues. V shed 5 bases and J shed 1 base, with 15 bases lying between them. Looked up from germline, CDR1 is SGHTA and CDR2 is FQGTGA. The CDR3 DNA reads TGTGCCAGCAGCCTCACAGGGGAGGATTCCTACGAGCAGTACTTC. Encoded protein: CASSLTGEDSYEQYF.

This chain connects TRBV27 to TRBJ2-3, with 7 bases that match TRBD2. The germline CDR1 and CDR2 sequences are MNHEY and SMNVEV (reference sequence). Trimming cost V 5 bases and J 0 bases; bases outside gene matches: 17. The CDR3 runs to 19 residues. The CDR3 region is CASSTQVLATRTSTDTQYF. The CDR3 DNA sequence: TGTGCCAGCAGTACCCAAGTACTAGCGACGCGGACTAGCACAGATACGCAGTATTTT.

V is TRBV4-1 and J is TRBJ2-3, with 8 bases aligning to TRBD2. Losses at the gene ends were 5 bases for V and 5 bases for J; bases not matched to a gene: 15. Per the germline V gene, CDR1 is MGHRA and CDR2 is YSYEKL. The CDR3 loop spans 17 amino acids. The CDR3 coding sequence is TGCGCCAGCAGCTGGGGTCGGCGGGGGGCCGGGGGAGATACGCAGTATTTT. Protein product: CASSWGRRGAGGDTQYF.

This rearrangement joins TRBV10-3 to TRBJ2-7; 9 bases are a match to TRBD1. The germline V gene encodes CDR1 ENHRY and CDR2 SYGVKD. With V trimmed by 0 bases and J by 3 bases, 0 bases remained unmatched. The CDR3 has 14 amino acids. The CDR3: CAISESTGGYEQYF. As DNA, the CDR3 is TGTGCCATCAGTGAGTCGACAGGGGGCTACGAGCAGTACTTC.

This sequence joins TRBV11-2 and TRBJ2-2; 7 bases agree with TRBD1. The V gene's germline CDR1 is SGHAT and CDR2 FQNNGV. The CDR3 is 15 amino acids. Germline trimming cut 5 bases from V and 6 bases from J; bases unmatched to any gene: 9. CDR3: CASSLLAGTAGELFF. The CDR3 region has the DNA TGTGCCAGCAGCCTACTTGCAGGGACAGCCGGGGAGCTGTTTTTT. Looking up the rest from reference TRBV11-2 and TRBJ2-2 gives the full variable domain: EAGVAQSPRYKIIEKRQSVAFWCNPISGHATLYWYQQILGQGPKLLIQFQNNGVVDDSQLPKDRFSAERLKGVDSTLKIQPAKLEDSAVYLCASSLLAGTAGELFFGEGSRLTVL.

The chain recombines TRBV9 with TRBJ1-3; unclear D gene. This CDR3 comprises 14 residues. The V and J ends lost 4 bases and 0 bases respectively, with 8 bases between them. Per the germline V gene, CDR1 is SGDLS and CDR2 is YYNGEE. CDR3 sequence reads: CASSPADSGNTIYF. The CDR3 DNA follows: TGTGCCAGCAGCCCCGCGGACTCTGGAAACACCATATATTTT.

Here the CDR3 DNA reads TGTGCCTGGAGTCCCCACCTAGCGGCCCTCCACTTT. This encodes CAWSPHLAALHF. The rearrangement uses TRBV30 and TRBJ1-6; D is unresolved. V lost 2 bases and J lost 14, with 13 bases in between. Germline loops: CDR1 GTSNPN, CDR2 SVGIG (reference sequence). This CDR3 contains 12 residues.

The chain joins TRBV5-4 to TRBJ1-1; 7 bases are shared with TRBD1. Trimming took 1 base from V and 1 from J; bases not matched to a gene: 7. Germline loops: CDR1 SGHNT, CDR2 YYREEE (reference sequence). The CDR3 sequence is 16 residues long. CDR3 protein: CASSLMGQQKNTEAFF. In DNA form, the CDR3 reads TGTGCCAGCAGCTTGATGGGACAGCAAAAGAACACTGAAGCTTTCTTT.

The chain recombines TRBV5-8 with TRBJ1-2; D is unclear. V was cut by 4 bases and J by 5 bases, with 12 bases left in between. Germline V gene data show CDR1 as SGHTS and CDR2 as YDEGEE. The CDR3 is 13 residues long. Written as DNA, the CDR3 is TGTGCCAGCAGCCTGAGGGCCAGATATGGCTACACCTTC. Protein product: CASSLRARYGYTF.

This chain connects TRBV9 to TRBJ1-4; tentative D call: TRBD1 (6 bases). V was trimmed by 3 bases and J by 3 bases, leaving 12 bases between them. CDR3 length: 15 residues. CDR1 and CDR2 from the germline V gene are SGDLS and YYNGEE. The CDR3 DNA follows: TGTGCCAGCAGCGCCAACAGGGCCTCTAATGAAAAACTGTTTTTT. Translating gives CASSANRASNEKLFF. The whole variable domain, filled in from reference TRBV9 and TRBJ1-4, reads DSGVTQTPKHLITATGQRVTLRCSPRSGDLSVYWYQQSLDQGLQFLIQYYNGEERAKGNILERFSAQQFPDLHSELNLSSLELGDSALYFCASSANRASNEKLFFGSGTQLSVL.